Presented here are 4 T cell receptor beta chains from one specimen sequenced in a study of T cells in women clearing cervical HPV infection. The method was immunoSEQ multiplex PCR; TCRdb's version includes in-frame clones alone and lacks a portion of them. This repertoire includes 25,000 or so clones. Sample: blood buffy coat. The receptors shown here come from a woman between 18 and 70 years old with a cervical HPV16 infection that either progressed to CIN3+ or cleared (not recorded which).

As concerns this clone: The CDR3 end is not reached by the read, which stops 3 residues before it; the germline J gene fills it in. This chain connects TRBV5-1 to TRBJ2-2; D may be TRBD1 or TRBD2 (7 bases each). The CDR3 totals 16 residues. Deletions cut 1 base from V and 7 bases from J, with 17 bases between. The germline CDR1 and CDR2 sequences are SGHRS and YFSETQ. The CDR3 protein is CASSLRGGGQRGELFF. The DNA read from the CDR3 is TGCGCCAGCAGCTTGAGGGGAGGGGGCCAGCGCGGGGAG.

Note on this clone: The read ends 3 residues shy of where the CDR3 ends; the end is completed using the germline J gene. V and J are TRBV20-1 and TRBJ2-3; D uncertain. The germline gives CDR1 DFQATT, CDR2 SNEGSKA (reference sequence). This CDR3 is 16 amino acids long. The V gene lost 0 bases and the J gene lost 0 bases, with 13 bases spanning the gap. CDR3 amino acids: CSARDLGSPSTDTQYF. CDR3 DNA (partial): TGCAGTGCTAGAGATCTAGGATCCCCGAGCACAGATACG.

CDR3 DNA, as far as it was read: TGCAGCGTTTCAGACAGGGGAGACAATCAGCCC. Translated, it gives CSVSDRGDNQP. The entire CDR3 reads CSVSDRGDNQPQHF. The chain is built from TRBV29-1 and TRBJ1-5, with 8 bases matching TRBD1. Read data end 3 residues before the CDR3 end; the end is taken from the germline J gene. Germline V gene sequence: CDR1 SQVTM, CDR2 ANQGSEA. After removal of 5 bases from V and 3 bases from J, the junction contained 6 bases not matched to a gene. This CDR3 has 14 residues. Complete variable domain (other parts from reference TRBV29-1 and TRBJ1-5): SAVISQKPSRDICQRGTSLTIQCQVDSQVTMMFWYRQQPGQSLTLIATANQGSEATYESGFVIDKFPISRPNLTFSTLTVSNMSPEDSSIYLCSVSDRGDNQPQHFGDGTRLSIL.

As concerns this clone: Read data end 3 residues before the CDR3 end; the end is taken from the germline J gene. The gene calls are TRBV20-1 and TRBJ2-3; perhaps TRBD2 as D (6 bases). CDR1 is DFQATT and CDR2 is SNEGSKA in the germline V gene (reference sequence). The CDR3 is 16 amino acids. Trimming left V 4 bases short and J 5 bases short, with 22 bases between. Partial CDR3 DNA: TGCAGTGCTAAACTAGGTGGCACTAGCCGGGTAGATACG. It encodes CSAKLGGTSRVDT. The full CDR3 protein reads CSAKLGGTSRVDTQYF.